Shown below are 4 T cell receptor beta chains from a single sample sequenced in a study of T cell repertoires in cytomegalovirus infection. MiXCR was run by TCRdb on the reads, yielding one entry per CDR3 protein. Of around 900,000 distinct CDR3 sequences in the sample, 30% to 40% are singletons; the top ten hold around 15%. For these receptors, no antigen is known. The specimen comprised cultured CD8+ T cells from PBMCs, sampled from culture after CMV antigen stimulation. These receptors all stem from a human donor in good health (CMV status not recorded). Some clones in this sample may be carry-over from other donors' samples.

The table lists this clonotype with a few counts. The chain links TRBV12-3 or TRBV12-4 to TRBJ2-1; TRBD2 agrees at 14 bases. V lost 4 bases and J lost 7; bases outside the gene matches: 12. There are 18 residues in the CDR3. The CDR3 region has the DNA TGTGCCAGCAGTTCCCATAGAGGACTAGCGGGGGGCGAGAATGAGCAGTTCTTC. Translating gives CASSSHRGLAGGENEQFF.

Points on this clonotype: One base away lies a much larger clone, so this may be a sequencing read error. The gene calls are TRBV7-9 and TRBJ1-1; 7 positions match TRBD1. V trimming: 6 bases; J trimming: 4 bases; junction bases outside the gene matches: 8. This CDR3 spans 14 amino acids. Germline lookup yields CDR1 SEHNR and CDR2 FQNEAQ (reference sequence). The CDR3 loop is CASSQTGLGTEAFF. The CDR3 DNA reads as TGTGCCAGCAGTCAGACAGGGTTGGGCACTGAAGCTTTCTTT.

The chain links TRBV29-1 to TRBJ1-2; D perhaps matches TRBD1 (6 bases). The CDR3 is 15 amino acids. Germline V CDR1 and CDR2: SQVTM, ANQGSEA. V was cut by 2 bases and J by 3 bases, with 16 bases left in between. The DNA of the CDR3 is TGCAGCGTTGAACCGGCCGACAGGTACTACTATGGCTACACCTTC. It is translated as CSVEPADRYYYGYTF. Variable domain in full (rest from reference TRBV29-1 and TRBJ1-2): SAVISQKPSRDICQRGTSLTIQCQVDSQVTMMFWYRQQPGQSLTLIATANQGSEATYESGFVIDKFPISRPNLTFSTLTVSNMSPEDSSIYLCSVEPADRYYYGYTFGSGTRLTVV.

This clonotype was detected a few times. This sequence joins TRBV11-3 and TRBJ1-1; D not certain. Germline V lookup: CDR1 SGHNT, CDR2 YENEEA. V was cut by 5 bases and J by 2 bases, with 9 bases left in between. The CDR3 sequence is 13 residues long. CDR3 in DNA: TGTGCCAGCAGCCGAGAAAAAAACACTGAAGCTTTCTTT. Its protein is CASSREKNTEAFF.